This T cell receptor (beta chain) was recorded in a study of T cells expressing NK-cell markers. The CDR3 loop spans 14 amino acids. Germline lookup yields CDR1 DFQATT and CDR2 SNEGSKA (reference sequence). UMI-tagged 5'RACE template switching yielded the TCR beta cDNA. TCRdb reprocessed the 5' RACE reads, with one entry per CDR3 protein and no DNA. The listing contains a few hundred thousand distinct CDR3 sequences. Sample: blood T cells: a sorted CD56 or NKG2C T cell subset, CD4+ or CD8+ T cells, or bulk PBMC T cells (not recorded which). The chain joins TRBV20-1 to TRBJ1-3; without DNA, the TCRdb call of TRBD1 cannot be checked. The receptor was isolated from a man between 18 and 35 years old in good health. The CDR3 protein is CSARARVSGNTIYF.